The 5 T cell receptor beta chains presented below share a single source sample, sequenced in a study of cytomegalovirus exposure and HLA in healthy donors. The PCR ran on 60 Vbeta and 13 Jbeta primers. Repertoires were generated with immunoSEQ multiplex PCR, while TCRdb's copy carries only in-frame clones and drops some. The sample has roughly 150,000 clones; 75% to 90% are singletons. Sequencing was carried out using PBMCs. The receptors were gathered from a male donor in good health and CMV-seronegative.

This chain's CDR3 is CASAEEAAQYNEQFF. DNA for the CDR3: TGTGCCAGCGCTGAGGAGGCGGCCCAATACAATGAGCAGTTCTTC. This chain uses TRBV6-1 with TRBJ2-1, with D maybe TRBD2 (5 bases). V lost 8 bases, J lost 4 bases, and 18 bases lay in between. Germline CDR1 reads MNHNS; CDR2 reads SASEGT. This CDR3 comprises 15 residues.

This clone has just a few counts. The rearrangement joins TRBV6-6 to TRBJ1-4, with unresolved D. The CDR3 length is 15 residues. V lost 6 bases to trimming and J lost 0 bases, with 11 bases between them. Germline CDR1 reads MNHNY; CDR2 reads SVGAGI (reference sequence). The CDR3 region is CASSRDDSTNEKLFF. CDR3 DNA: TGTGCCAGCAGCCGGGATGACTCAACTAATGAAAAACTGTTTTTT.

The J gene is TRBJ1-5, the V gene TRBV18, with 7 bases matching TRBD1. Germline loops: CDR1 KGHSH, CDR2 LQKENI. The V gene end was trimmed by 0 bases and the J gene end by 6 bases; junction bases not matched to a gene: 5. The CDR3 has 15 amino acids. The chain's CDR3 is CASSPPGQVGQPQHF. The CDR3 DNA is TGTGCCAGCTCACCACCAGGACAGGTGGGTCAGCCCCAGCATTTT.

The genes are TRBV18 and TRBJ2-3; TRBD1 aligns across 7 bases. The CDR3 contains 15 residues. Losses at the gene ends were 6 bases for V and 5 bases for J; bases not matched to a gene: 11. Germline V gene data show CDR1 as KGHSH and CDR2 as LQKENI. CDR3 bases: TGTGCCAGCTCGCCCGGGACAGTAAGCCAAGATACGCAGTATTTT. It encodes CASSPGTVSQDTQYF.

The chain couples TRBV5-4 to TRBJ2-1; 8 bases map to TRBD2. There are 17 residues in the CDR3. V shed 0 bases and J 9 bases; nucleotides not matched to a gene: 14. Germline CDR1 is SGHNT and CDR2 is YYREEE (reference sequence). CDR3 region: CASSLDLLASGLAEQFF. CDR3 nucleotide sequence: TGTGCCAGCAGCTTGGACTTACTCGCTAGCGGGTTGGCTGAGCAGTTCTTC. The whole variable domain, remainder taken from reference TRBV5-4 and TRBJ2-1, is ETGVTQSPTHLIKTRGQQVTLRCSSQSGHNTVSWYQQALGQGPQFIFQYYREEENGRGNFPPRFSGLQFPNYSSELNVNALELDDSALYLCASSLDLLASGLAEQFFGPGTRLTVL.